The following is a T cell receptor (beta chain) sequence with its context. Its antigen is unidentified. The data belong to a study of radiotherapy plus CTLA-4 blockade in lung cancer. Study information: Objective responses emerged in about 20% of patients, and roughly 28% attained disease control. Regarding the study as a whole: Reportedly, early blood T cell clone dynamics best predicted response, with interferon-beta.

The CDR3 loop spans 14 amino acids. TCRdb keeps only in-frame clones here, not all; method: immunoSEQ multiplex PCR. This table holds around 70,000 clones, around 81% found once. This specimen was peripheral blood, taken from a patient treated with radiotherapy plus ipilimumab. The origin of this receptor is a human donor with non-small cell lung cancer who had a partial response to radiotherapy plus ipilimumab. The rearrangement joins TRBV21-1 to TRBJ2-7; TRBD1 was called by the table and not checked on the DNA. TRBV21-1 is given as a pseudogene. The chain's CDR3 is CASKEDKDTYEQYF. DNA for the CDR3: TGTGCCAGCAAAGAGGACAAAGATACCTACGAGCAGTACTTC.